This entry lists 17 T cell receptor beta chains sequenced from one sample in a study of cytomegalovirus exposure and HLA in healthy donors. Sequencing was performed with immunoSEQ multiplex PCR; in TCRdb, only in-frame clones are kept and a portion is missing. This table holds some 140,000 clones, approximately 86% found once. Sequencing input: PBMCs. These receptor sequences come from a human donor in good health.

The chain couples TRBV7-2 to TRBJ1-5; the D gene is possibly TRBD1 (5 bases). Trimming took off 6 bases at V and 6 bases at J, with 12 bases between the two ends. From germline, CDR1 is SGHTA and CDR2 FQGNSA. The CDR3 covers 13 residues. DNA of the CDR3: TGTGCCAGCAGTTCATGGGGGGTTCAGCCCCAGCATTTT. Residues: CASSSWGVQPQHF. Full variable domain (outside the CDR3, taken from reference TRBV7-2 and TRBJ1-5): GAGVSQSPSNKVTEKGKDVELRCDPISGHTALYWYRQSLGQGLEFLIYFQGNSAPDKSGLPSDRFSAERTGGSVSTLTIQRTQQEDSAVYLCASSSWGVQPQHFGDGTRLSIL.

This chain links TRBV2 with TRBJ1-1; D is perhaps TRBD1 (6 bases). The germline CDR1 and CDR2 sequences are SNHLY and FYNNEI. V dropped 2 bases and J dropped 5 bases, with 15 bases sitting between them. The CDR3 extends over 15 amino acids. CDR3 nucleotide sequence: TGTGCCAGCAGTGAAAGGGGGAGGGGAGGGACTGAAGCTTTCTTT. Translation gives CASSERGRGGTEAFF. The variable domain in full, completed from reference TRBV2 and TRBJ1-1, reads EPEVTQTPSHQVTQMGQEVILRCVPISNHLYFYWYRQILGQKVEFLVSFYNNEISEKSEIFDDQFSVERPDGSNFTLKIRSTKLEDSAMYFCASSERGRGGTEAFFGQGTRLTVV.

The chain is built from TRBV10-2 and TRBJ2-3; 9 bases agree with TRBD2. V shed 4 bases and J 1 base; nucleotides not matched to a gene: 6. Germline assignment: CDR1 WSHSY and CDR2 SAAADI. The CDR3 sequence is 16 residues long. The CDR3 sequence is CASSGSGRRGTDTQYF. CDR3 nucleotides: TGCGCCAGCAGTGGTAGCGGGAGAAGAGGCACAGATACGCAGTATTTT.

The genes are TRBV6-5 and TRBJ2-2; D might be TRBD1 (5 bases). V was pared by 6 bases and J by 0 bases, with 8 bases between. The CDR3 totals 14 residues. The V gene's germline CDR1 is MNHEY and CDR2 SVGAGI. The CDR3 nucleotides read TGTGCCAGCAGGAGGACAACGAACACCGGGGAGCTGTTTTTT. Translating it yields CASRRTTNTGELFF.

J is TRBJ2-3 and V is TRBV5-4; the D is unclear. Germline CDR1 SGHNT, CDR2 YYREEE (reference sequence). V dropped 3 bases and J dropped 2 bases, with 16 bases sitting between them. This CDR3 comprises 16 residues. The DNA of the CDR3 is TGTGCCAGCAGCTCCCGCCAGCGAGCTAACACAGATACGCAGTATTTT. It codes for CASSSRQRANTDTQYF.

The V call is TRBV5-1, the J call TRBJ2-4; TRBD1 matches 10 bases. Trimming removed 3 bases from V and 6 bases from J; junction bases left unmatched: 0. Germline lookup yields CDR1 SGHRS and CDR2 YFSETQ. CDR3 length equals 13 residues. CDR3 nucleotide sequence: TGCGCCAGCAGCTGGACAGGGGGAAACATTCAGTACTTC. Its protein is CASSWTGGNIQYF.

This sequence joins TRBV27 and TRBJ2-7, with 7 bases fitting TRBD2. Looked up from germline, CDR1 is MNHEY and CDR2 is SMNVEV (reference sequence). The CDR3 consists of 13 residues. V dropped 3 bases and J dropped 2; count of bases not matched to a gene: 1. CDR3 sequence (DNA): TGTGCCAGCAGTTTGAGCGGGGCCTACGAGCAGTACTTC. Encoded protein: CASSLSGAYEQYF.

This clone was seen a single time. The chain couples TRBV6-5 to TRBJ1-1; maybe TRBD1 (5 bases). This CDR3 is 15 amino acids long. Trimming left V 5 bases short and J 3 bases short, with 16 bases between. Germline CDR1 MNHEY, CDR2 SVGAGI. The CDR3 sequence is CASSRGGGSHTEAFF. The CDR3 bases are TGTGCCAGCAGTAGGGGTGGGGGGAGTCACACTGAAGCTTTCTTT.

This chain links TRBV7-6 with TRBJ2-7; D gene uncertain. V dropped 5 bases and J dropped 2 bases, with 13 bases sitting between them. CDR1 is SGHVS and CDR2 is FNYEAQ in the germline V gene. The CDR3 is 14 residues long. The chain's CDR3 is CASSEIYRTYEQYF. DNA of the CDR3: TGTGCCAGCAGCGAGATCTACCGAACCTACGAGCAGTACTTC.

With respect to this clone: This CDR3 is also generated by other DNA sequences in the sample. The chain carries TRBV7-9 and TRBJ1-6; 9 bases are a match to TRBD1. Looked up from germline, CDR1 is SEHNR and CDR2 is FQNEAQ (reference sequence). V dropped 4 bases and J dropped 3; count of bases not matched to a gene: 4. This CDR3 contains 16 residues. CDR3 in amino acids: CASSSGQGFYNSPLHF. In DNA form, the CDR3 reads TGTGCCAGCAGCTCGGGACAGGGTTTCTATAATTCACCCCTCCACTTT.

Written as DNA, the CDR3 is TGTGCCAGCAGCTTACGGAATGAGCAGTTCTTC. Its protein is CASSLRNEQFF. The chain couples TRBV13 to TRBJ2-1; D ambiguous. Trimming shortened V by 2 bases and J by 7 bases, and 3 bases separated the two germline ends. Germline V gives CDR1 PRHDT, CDR2 FYEKMQ (reference sequence). CDR3 length: 11 amino acids.

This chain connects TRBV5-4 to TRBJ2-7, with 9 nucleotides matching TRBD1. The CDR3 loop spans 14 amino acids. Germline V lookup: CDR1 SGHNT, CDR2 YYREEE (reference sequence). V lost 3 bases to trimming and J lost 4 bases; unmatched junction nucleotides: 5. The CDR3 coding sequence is TGTGCCAGCAGCTCCGGGACAGGGTTTTACGAGCAGTACTTC. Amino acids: CASSSGTGFYEQYF. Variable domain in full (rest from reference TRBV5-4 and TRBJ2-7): ETGVTQSPTHLIKTRGQQVTLRCSSQSGHNTVSWYQQALGQGPQFIFQYYREEENGRGNFPPRFSGLQFPNYSSELNVNALELDDSALYLCASSSGTGFYEQYFGPGTRLTVT.

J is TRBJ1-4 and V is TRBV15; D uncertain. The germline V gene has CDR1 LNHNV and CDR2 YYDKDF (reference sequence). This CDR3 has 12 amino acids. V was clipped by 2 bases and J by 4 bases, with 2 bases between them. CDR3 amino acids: CATSRLNEKLFF. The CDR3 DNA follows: TGTGCCACCAGCAGACTTAATGAAAAACTGTTTTTT.

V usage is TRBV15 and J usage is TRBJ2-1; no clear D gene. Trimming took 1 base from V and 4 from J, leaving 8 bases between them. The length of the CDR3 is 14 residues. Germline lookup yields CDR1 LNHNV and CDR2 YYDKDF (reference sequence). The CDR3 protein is CATSRGSTYNEQFF. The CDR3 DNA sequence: TGTGCCACCAGCAGAGGATCAACTTACAATGAGCAGTTCTTC. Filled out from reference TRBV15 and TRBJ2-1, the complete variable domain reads DAMVIQNPRYQVTQFGKPVTLSCSQTLNHNVMYWYQQKSSQAPKLLFHYYDKDFNNEADTPDNFQSRRPNTSFCFLDIRSPGLGDTAMYLCATSRGSTYNEQFFGPGTRLTVL.

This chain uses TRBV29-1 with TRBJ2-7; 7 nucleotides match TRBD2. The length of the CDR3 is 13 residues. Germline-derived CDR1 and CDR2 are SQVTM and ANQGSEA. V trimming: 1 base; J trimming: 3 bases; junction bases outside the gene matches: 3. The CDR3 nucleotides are TGCAGCGTTGAAGTTGCGGGGGACTACGAGCAGTACTTC. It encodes CSVEVAGDYEQYF.

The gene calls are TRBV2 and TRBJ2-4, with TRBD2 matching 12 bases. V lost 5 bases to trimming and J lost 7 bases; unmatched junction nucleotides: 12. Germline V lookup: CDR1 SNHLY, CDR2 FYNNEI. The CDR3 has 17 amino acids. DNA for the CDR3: TGTGCCAGCAGTCCTAGCGGGAGGGCCGAGTACCGGAACATTCAGTACTTC. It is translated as CASSPSGRAEYRNIQYF.

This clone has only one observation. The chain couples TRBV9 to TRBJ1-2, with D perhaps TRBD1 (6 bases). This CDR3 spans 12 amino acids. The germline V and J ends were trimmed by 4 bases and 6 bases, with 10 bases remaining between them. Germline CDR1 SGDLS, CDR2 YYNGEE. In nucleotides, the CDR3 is TGTGCCAGCAGCCGGGACATCCATGGCTACACCTTC. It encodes CASSRDIHGYTF. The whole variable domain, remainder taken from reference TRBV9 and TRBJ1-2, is DSGVTQTPKHLITATGQRVTLRCSPRSGDLSVYWYQQSLDQGLQFLIQYYNGEERAKGNILERFSAQQFPDLHSELNLSSLELGDSALYFCASSRDIHGYTFGSGTRLTVV.